The 21 T cell receptor beta chains given below trace back to one sample, sequenced in a study of cytomegalovirus exposure and HLA in healthy donors. Use of 60 Vbeta and 13 Jbeta primers characterized the PCR. The protocol was immunoSEQ multiplex PCR, while the TCRdb copy is restricted to in-frame clones and leaves out a portion. Recorded for this sample: 95,000 to 150,000 clones. The sample was PBMCs. These receptors were obtained from a man between 18 and 35 years old in good health and CMV-seronegative.

The genes are TRBV19 and TRBJ1-5; maybe TRBD1 (5 bases). Trimming removed 5 bases from V and 4 bases from J, with 15 bases in between. Germline loops: CDR1 LNHDA, CDR2 SQIVND (reference sequence). The CDR3 is 15 residues long. The CDR3 DNA is TGTGCCAGTAGTTTCACAGGCTCGGAGAATCAGCCCCAGCATTTT. As protein: CASSFTGSENQPQHF.

As DNA, the CDR3 is TGTGCCAGCTCACCCCCTGGGACAGGGAGTGAAGCTTTCTTT. This translates into CASSPPGTGSEAFF. V usage is TRBV18 and J usage is TRBJ1-1, with 9 bases that match TRBD1. The germline V gene encodes CDR1 KGHSH and CDR2 LQKENI. Losses at the gene ends were 3 bases for V and 7 bases for J; bases not matched to a gene: 6. The CDR3 consists of 14 residues. Full variable domain (outside the CDR3, taken from reference TRBV18 and TRBJ1-1): NAGVMQNPRHLVRRRGQEARLRCSPMKGHSHVYWYRQLPEEGLKFMVYLQKENIIDESGMPKERFSAEFPKEGPSILRIQQVVRGDSAAYFCASSPPGTGSEAFFGQGTRLTVV.

The chain recombines TRBV5-1 with TRBJ2-2, with a possible D match to TRBD1 (6 bases). Germline CDR1 reads SGHRS; CDR2 reads YFSETQ. The CDR3 has 16 residues. Between the trimmed V and J ends, which lost 2 bases and 0 bases, there was a span of 11 bases. This chain's CDR3 is CASSFLGGANTGELFF. The CDR3 nucleotides read TGCGCCAGCAGCTTTCTTGGGGGCGCGAACACCGGGGAGCTGTTTTTT. The whole variable domain, filled in from reference TRBV5-1 and TRBJ2-2, reads KAGVTQTPRYLIKTRGQQVTLSCSPISGHRSVSWYQQTPGQGLQFLFEYFSETQRNKGNFPGRFSGRQFSNSRSEMNVSTLELGDSALYLCASSFLGGANTGELFFGEGSRLTVL.

The chain carries TRBV19 and TRBJ2-5; 11 bases align to TRBD1. J gave up 10 bases and V 4 bases, and 8 bases lay outside the gene matches. Germline lookup yields CDR1 LNHDA and CDR2 SQIVND (reference sequence). The CDR3 runs 14 residues. CDR3 coding DNA: TGTGCCAGTAGTAGAACCGGGACAGGGGGGGACCAGTACTTC. Protein sequence: CASSRTGTGGDQYF.

The chain couples TRBV6-6 to TRBJ1-1; TRBD1 might be the D (6 bases). Germline V gene sequence: CDR1 MNHNY, CDR2 SVGAGI (reference sequence). V was trimmed by 6 bases and J by 2 bases, leaving 10 bases between them. This CDR3 has 13 amino acids. Here the CDR3 DNA reads TGTGCCAGCAGCTCAGGGGTTAACACTGAAGCTTTCTTT. Translation gives CASSSGVNTEAFF.

The rearrangement uses TRBV19 and TRBJ2-7; D uncertain. This CDR3 is built from 11 residues. Germline V gene sequence: CDR1 LNHDA, CDR2 SQIVND (reference sequence). V gave up 8 bases and J gave up 5 bases, with 10 bases separating them. CDR3 DNA: TGTGCCAGTTCTAGAGAGCACGAGCAGTACTTC. This encodes CASSREHEQYF.

This rearrangement joins TRBV5-8 to TRBJ2-1; 7 nucleotides agree with TRBD1. Germline V gene sequence: CDR1 SGHTS, CDR2 YDEGEE. This CDR3 region has 16 residues. After removal of 5 bases from V and 8 bases from J, the junction contained 16 bases not matched to a gene. CDR3 amino acids: CASSSITGALLYEQFF. CDR3 coding DNA: TGTGCCAGCAGTTCCATTACAGGGGCCCTTTTATATGAGCAGTTCTTC. The whole variable domain, filled in from reference TRBV5-8 and TRBJ2-1, reads EAGVTQSPTHLIKTRGQQATLRCSPISGHTSVYWYQQALGLGLQFLLWYDEGEERNRGNFPPRFSGRQFPNYSSELNVNALELEDSALYLCASSSITGALLYEQFFGPGTRLTVL.

The rearrangement uses TRBV6-4 and TRBJ1-1; maybe TRBD1 (5 bases). Germline V lookup: CDR1 MRHNA, CDR2 SNTAGT. The V and J ends lost 8 bases and 4 bases respectively, with 11 bases between them. This CDR3 region has 12 residues. CDR3 DNA sequence: TGTGCCAGCGGGAGCGGGACCACTGAAGCTTTCTTT. Protein product: CASGSGTTEAFF.

To note about this clone: The CDR3 does not close with the conserved phenylalanine or tryptophan, likely indicating a read error. It is unclear where the CDR3 begins or ends on the DNA, so no DNA is shown, and the CDR3 is as TCRdb lists it. V is TRBV6-1 and J is TRBJ2-7; the DNA was not used to check the table's D call, TRBD2. The CDR3 has 11 residues if both end residues are counted. Germline V lookup: CDR1 MNHNS, CDR2 SASEGT. The CDR3 loop reads CASSDRLVGVL.

Note on this clone: Germline and junction disagree at one end, which may indicate a read error. Other nucleotide sequences from this sample produce the same CDR3. The V gene is TRBV6-5, the J gene TRBJ2-2; TRBD1 aligns across 8 bases. The germline V gene encodes CDR1 MNHEY and CDR2 SVGAGI. This CDR3 has 13 residues. The CDR3 DNA reads TGCGCCAGCAGTTATTCGGACAGGGTGGGGCTGTTTTTT. Residues: CASSYSDRVGLFF.

The rearrangement joins TRBV6-1 to TRBJ2-7; 8 bases fit TRBD1. There are 15 residues in the CDR3. Germline loops: CDR1 MNHNS, CDR2 SASEGT. After removal of 4 bases from V and 7 bases from J, the junction contained 12 bases not matched to a gene. The CDR3 bases are TGTGCCAGCAGTGGAGGACAGGGACATTCCGGGGAGCAGTACTTC. This gives the protein CASSGGQGHSGEQYF.

The CDR3 coding sequence is TGTGCCAGCAGCTTAGGGACTCTCTCCTACAATGAGCAGTTCTTC. Protein sequence: CASSLGTLSYNEQFF. This chain uses TRBV7-8 with TRBJ2-1; TRBD2 might be the D (5 bases). Trimming left V 1 base short and J 0 bases short, with 7 bases between. Germline V CDR1 and CDR2: SGHVS, FQNEAQ. The CDR3 sequence is 15 residues long.

The chain joins TRBV11-2 to TRBJ1-3; D might be TRBD1 (6 bases). V shed 2 bases and J shed 0 bases, with 20 bases lying between them. Germline loops: CDR1 SGHAT, CDR2 FQNNGV. The CDR3 length is 19 residues. CDR3 bases: TGTGCCAGCAGCTTATATCCGACAGGCAGTCTCGTCTCTGGAAACACCATATATTTT. Its protein product is CASSLYPTGSLVSGNTIYF.

The rearrangement links TRBV6-1 to TRBJ2-1; 9 bases agree with TRBD2. The CDR3 is made up of 16 amino acids. The germline V gene has CDR1 MNHNS and CDR2 SASEGT. The J segment lost 4 bases and the V segment lost 1 base, leaving 5 bases of the junction unmatched. CDR3 region: CASSEEFSGRYNEQFF. CDR3 nucleotide sequence: TGTGCCAGCAGTGAAGAGTTTAGCGGGAGATACAATGAGCAGTTCTTC.

The V gene is TRBV15, the J gene TRBJ2-4; TRBD2 might be the D (6 bases). Germline V gives CDR1 LNHNV, CDR2 YYDKDF (reference sequence). Trimming shortened V by 1 base and J by 3 bases, and 10 bases separated the two germline ends. The length of the CDR3 is 15 residues. DNA for the CDR3: TGTGCCACCAGCAGAGGAGCGGGCGACAAAAACATTCAGTACTTC. Protein sequence: CATSRGAGDKNIQYF.

The chain joins TRBV9 to TRBJ2-6; maybe TRBD2 (5 bases). Germline CDR1 and CDR2: SGDLS and YYNGEE. The CDR3 loop spans 15 amino acids. V was pared by 4 bases and J by 0 bases, with 8 bases between. The CDR3 sequence: CASSPRGSGANVLTF. The CDR3 DNA sequence: TGTGCCAGCAGCCCCCGGGGCTCTGGGGCCAACGTCCTGACTTTC.

DNA for the CDR3: TGCGCCAGCAGACCGGGGACTAGTGGGGAGACCCAGTACTTC. This gives the protein CASRPGTSGETQYF. The chain combines TRBV5-1 with TRBJ2-5; 8 nucleotides match TRBD2. Germline V gene sequence: CDR1 SGHRS, CDR2 YFSETQ. The CDR3 sequence is 14 residues long. Losses at the gene ends were 5 bases for V and 5 bases for J; bases not matched to a gene: 8.

The J gene is TRBJ1-2, the V gene TRBV28; D not certain. Trimming took off 9 bases at V and 3 bases at J, with 14 bases between the two ends. This CDR3 spans 13 amino acids. Germline CDR1 and CDR2: MDHEN and SYDVKM. CDR3 coding DNA: TGTGCCAGTTTCGCTGCGCCCCACTATGGCTACACCTTC. It translates to CASFAAPHYGYTF.

This CDR3 reads CASSHREWSTEAFF. In DNA form, the CDR3 reads TGTGCCAGTAGCCACAGGGAATGGAGCACTGAAGCTTTCTTT. The chain uses TRBV19 and TRBJ1-1; tentatively, D is TRBD1 (6 bases). The ends were cut back, 6 bases at V and 4 bases at J, with 15 bases in the middle. The CDR3 runs 14 residues. Per the germline V gene, CDR1 is LNHDA and CDR2 is SQIVND (reference sequence).

This chain connects TRBV5-1 to TRBJ1-2; weak D call: TRBD1 (5 bases). Deletions cut 0 bases from V and 6 bases from J, with 15 bases between. This CDR3 is built from 15 residues. Germline V gene lookup returns CDR1 SGHRS and CDR2 YFSETQ. CDR3 sequence reads: CASSLEGMGEDGYTF. DNA for the CDR3: TGCGCCAGCAGCTTGGAGGGAATGGGGGAGGATGGCTACACCTTC.

Here the CDR3 reads CASSITGTNQETQYF. The CDR3 DNA follows: TGTGCCAGCAGTATCACCGGGACTAACCAAGAGACCCAGTACTTC. The J gene is TRBJ2-5, the V gene TRBV2, with 7 positions matching TRBD2. The V segment lost 5 bases and the J segment 0 bases; nucleotides outside the gene matches: 6. CDR1 is SNHLY and CDR2 is FYNNEI in the germline V gene. The CDR3 extends over 15 amino acids.